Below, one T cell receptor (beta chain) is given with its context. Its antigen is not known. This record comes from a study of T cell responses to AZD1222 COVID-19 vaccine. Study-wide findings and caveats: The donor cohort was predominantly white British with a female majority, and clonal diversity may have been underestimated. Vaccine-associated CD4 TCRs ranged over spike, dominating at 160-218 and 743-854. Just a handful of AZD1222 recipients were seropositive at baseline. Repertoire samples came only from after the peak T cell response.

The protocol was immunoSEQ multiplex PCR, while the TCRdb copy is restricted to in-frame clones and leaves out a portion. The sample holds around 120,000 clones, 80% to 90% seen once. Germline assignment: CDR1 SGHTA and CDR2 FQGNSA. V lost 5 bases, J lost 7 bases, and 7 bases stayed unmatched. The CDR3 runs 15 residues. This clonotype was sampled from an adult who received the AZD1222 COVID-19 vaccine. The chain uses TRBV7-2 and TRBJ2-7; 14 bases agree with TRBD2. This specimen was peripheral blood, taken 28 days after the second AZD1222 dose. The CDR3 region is CASSPGLAGVREQYF. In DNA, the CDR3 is TGTGCCAGCAGCCCGGGACTAGCGGGAGTGAGGGAGCAGTACTTC.